A single sample is the source of the 19 T cell receptor beta chains below, sequenced in a study of graft-versus-host responses after intestinal transplantation. Antigens for these TCRs are unknown. Sequencing used immunoSEQ multiplex PCR; TCRdb keeps in-frame clones, though not all of them. This sample has just under 90,000 clones, with around 86% found just once. The sample in question was unstimulated CD8+ T cells sorted from spleen or lymph node cells, obtained before intestinal transplant. The receptor source for this set is a human donor who received an intestinal transplant.

The chain recombines TRBV21-1 with TRBJ2-7; the DNA was not used to check the table's D call, TRBD2. TRBV21-1 counts as a pseudogene. CDR3 length equals 12 residues. This CDR3 is CASSWGAYEQYF. The CDR3 DNA follows: TGTGCCAGCAGCTGGGGGGCCTACGAGCAGTACTTC.

CDR3 in amino acids: CAISPGQARSSGANVLTF. CDR3 DNA: TGTGCCATCAGTCCTGGACAGGCCCGAAGCTCTGGGGCCAACGTCCTGACTTTC. V usage is TRBV10-3 and J usage is TRBJ2-6; 7 nucleotides match TRBD1. Germline CDR1 and CDR2: ENHRY and SYGVKD. J gave up 0 bases and V 5 bases, and 10 bases lay outside the gene matches. CDR3 length: 18 amino acids.

This clone has more than one count but fewer than ten. This chain connects TRBV5-6 to TRBJ2-2; no reliable D call. V lost 4 bases and J lost 6, with 7 bases in between. CDR1 and CDR2 from the germline V gene are SGHDT and YYEEEE. There are 12 residues in the CDR3. CDR3 residues: CASSLSPGELFF. In DNA, the CDR3 is TGTGCCAGCAGCCTAAGTCCCGGGGAGCTGTTTTTT.

Comments on this clone: This CDR3 is also generated by other DNA sequences in the sample. The chain recombines TRBV5-1 with TRBJ2-1; maybe TRBD1 (6 bases). Deletions cut 4 bases from V and 13 bases from J, with 18 bases between. Germline loops: CDR1 SGHRS, CDR2 YFSETQ. The CDR3 covers 13 residues. DNA of the CDR3: TGCGCCAGCAGCGACCCCCGGGACACAGGACAGTTCTTC. The encoded protein is CASSDPRDTGQFF.

The rearrangement uses TRBV11-2 and TRBJ1-1; D possibly corresponds to TRBD1 (6 bases). The CDR3 has 14 residues. Trimming left V 5 bases short and J 3 bases short, with 13 bases between. The V gene's germline CDR1 is SGHAT and CDR2 FQNNGV. The CDR3 DNA follows: TGTGCCAGCAGCGATACAGGGACTTACACTGAAGCTTTCTTT. Translating gives CASSDTGTYTEAFF.

The chain combines TRBV28 with TRBJ1-2; D call uncertain. Trimming cost V 3 bases and J 6 bases, with 11 bases left between them. This CDR3 region has 13 residues. Germline values: CDR1 MDHEN, CDR2 SYDVKM. The CDR3 nucleotides are TGTGCCAGCAGTTTTCTGAGTCGGAATGGCTACACCTTC. Its protein is CASSFLSRNGYTF.

The chain carries TRBV6-1 and TRBJ1-2; D is undetermined. CDR1 MNHNS and CDR2 SASEGT come from the germline V gene. V was shortened by 0 bases and J by 2 bases, with 13 bases between the two germline ends. The CDR3 extends over 16 amino acids. The chain's CDR3 is CASSEALGPMNYGYTF. In DNA form, the CDR3 reads TGTGCCAGCAGTGAAGCCCTTGGACCGATGAACTATGGCTACACCTTC.

V is TRBV19 and J is TRBJ2-1; D could derive from TRBD1 or TRBD2 (5 bases each). From germline, CDR1 is LNHDA and CDR2 SQIVND (reference sequence). The CDR3 runs 17 residues. V gave up 5 bases and J gave up 8 bases, with 25 bases separating them. The CDR3: CASSRPSNTFGTDEQFF. The DNA of the CDR3 is TGTGCCAGTAGTCGCCCGTCGAACACCTTCGGGACCGATGAGCAGTTCTTC.

The genes are TRBV11-2 and TRBJ2-3, with a tentative D call TRBD1 (6 bases). The V and J ends lost 5 bases and 2 bases respectively, with 11 bases between them. Germline CDR1 SGHAT, CDR2 FQNNGV. The CDR3 has 14 residues. CDR3 sequence: CASSPDSPTDTQYF. The CDR3 nucleotides are TGTGCCAGCAGCCCGGACAGCCCCACAGATACGCAGTATTTT.

This clone was seen more than once but under ten times. The CDR3 region has the DNA TGCGCCAGCAGCTACACCGGGACAGGGGACGAGCAGTACTTC. As protein: CASSYTGTGDEQYF. The chain couples TRBV5-1 to TRBJ2-7, with 10 bases lining up with TRBD1. The CDR3 length is 14 residues. Losses at the gene ends were 3 bases for V and 5 bases for J; bases not matched to a gene: 5. Germline-derived CDR1 and CDR2 are SGHRS and YFSETQ.

V and J are TRBV14 and TRBJ2-7; perhaps TRBD2 as D (6 bases). This CDR3 comprises 13 residues. V was clipped by 3 bases and J by 4 bases, with 10 bases between them. The germline V gene encodes CDR1 SGHDN and CDR2 FVKESK. CDR3: CASSHWGGYEQYF. The DNA of the CDR3 is TGTGCCAGCAGCCATTGGGGAGGTTACGAGCAGTACTTC.

The chain combines TRBV11-3 with TRBJ1-2, with 7 bases lining up with TRBD1. This CDR3 has 13 residues. The V segment lost 2 bases and the J segment 7 bases; nucleotides outside the gene matches: 4. Germline V gene data show CDR1 as SGHNT and CDR2 as YENEEA. CDR3 nucleotide sequence: TGTGCCAGCAGCTTATCAGGGGGACGTGGCTACACCTTC. It specifies CASSLSGGRGYTF.

V gene TRBV2 combines with J gene TRBJ2-1; 13 bases fit TRBD2. J lost 6 bases, V lost 10 bases, and 18 bases had no gene match. CDR1 is SNHLY, CDR2 FYNNEI, per germline. CDR3 length: 18 amino acids. The CDR3, as DNA: TGTGCCAACCCAGGACTAGCGGGGGTGATTTCGAGCACCAATGAGCAGTTCTTC. Translation: CANPGLAGVISSTNEQFF.

This clone was seen a single time. This chain joins TRBV7-6 and TRBJ1-3; maybe TRBD1 (5 bases). The CDR3 extends over 13 amino acids. Germline lookup yields CDR1 SGHVS and CDR2 FNYEAQ. Trimming took 5 bases from V and 4 from J, leaving 9 bases between them. CDR3 nucleotide sequence: TGTGCCAGCAGCATCGACAGCGGAAACACCATATATTTT. Translation gives CASSIDSGNTIYF.

This chain joins TRBV4-1 and TRBJ2-3; D unclear. This CDR3 contains 13 residues. Germline lookup yields CDR1 MGHRA and CDR2 YSYEKL. Trimming cost V 1 base and J 0 bases, with 2 bases left between them. CDR3 in amino acids: CASSQASTDTQYF. The CDR3 DNA sequence: TGCGCCAGCAGCCAAGCTAGCACAGATACGCAGTATTTT.

This chain uses TRBV7-2 with TRBJ1-5; no definite D call. CDR3 length equals 14 residues. From germline, CDR1 is SGHTA and CDR2 FQGNSA. Trimming removed 7 bases at V and 6 bases at J, with 16 bases between. CDR3 sequence (DNA): TGTGCCAGCACTACACTCGGGATGGGTCAGCCCCAGCATTTT. This encodes CASTTLGMGQPQHF.

V and J are TRBV7-3 and TRBJ2-1; TRBD2 matches at 14 bases. This CDR3 is 16 amino acids long. Trimming cost V 5 bases and J 9 bases; bases outside gene matches: 9. The germline gives CDR1 SGHTA, CDR2 FQGTGA. CDR3 sequence reads: CASSTPGTSGSLEQFF. The CDR3 nucleotides read TGTGCCAGCAGCACGCCGGGGACTAGCGGGAGCCTTGAGCAGTTCTTC.

The genes are TRBV30 and TRBJ2-1, with 8 bases aligning to TRBD2. This CDR3 is built from 11 residues. The trim removed 4 bases at V and 7 bases at J, leaving 0 bases unmatched. Germline V gene lookup returns CDR1 GTSNPN and CDR2 SVGIG (reference sequence). CDR3 in amino acids: CAWTGGNEQFF. In nucleotides, the CDR3 is TGTGCCTGGACGGGAGGGAATGAGCAGTTCTTC.

The chain recombines TRBV5-6 with TRBJ2-7, with 7 positions matching TRBD1. Germline loops: CDR1 SGHDT, CDR2 YYEEEE. With V trimmed by 3 bases and J by 3 bases, 9 bases remained unmatched. This CDR3 has 15 residues. For the CDR3, the DNA is TGTGCCAGCAGCTCCTTCGACAGGGCCCTCTACGAGCAGTACTTC. The encoded protein is CASSSFDRALYEQYF.